This T cell receptor beta chain was sequenced during a study of spatial heterogeneity in lung cancer. Notes on the study in general: One measure, the expanded intratumoral alpha and beta TCR count, tracked tumor mutation counts. There was tracking of ubiquitous and regional nonsynonymous mutations by the respective counts of ubiquitous and regional expanded TCRs.

As for time point: sample taken at primary tumor resection. Without sorting, whole RNA was sequenced from tumor, nontumor lung or frozen PBMC. This CDR3 comprises 15 residues. V lost 2 bases, J lost 6 bases, and 8 bases stayed unmatched. The germline V gene has CDR1 DFQATT and CDR2 SNEGSKA (reference sequence). Ten or more counts support this clonotype. Antigen: not known. In the library, each TCR cDNA molecule bore its own unique molecular identifier. A single record per CDR3 protein comes from TCRdb applying MiXCR to the 5' RACE reads. The sample lists about 21,000 distinct CDR3 sequences, approximately 2.8% occurring once.

The chain has TRBV20-1 and TRBJ1-5, with TRBD1 identical over 9 bases. Sequencing used lung tumor tissue, obtained at surgery. The TCR sequence derives from a male donor with early-stage non-small cell lung cancer. CDR3 bases: TGCAGTGCTAGATCCCCGACAGGGGGGGGTCAGCCCCAGCATTTT. Its translation is CSARSPTGGGQPQHF.